This is a list of T cell receptor beta chains from one sample in a study of shared clonotypes between healthy human individuals. Libraries were prepared by immunoSEQ multiplex PCR; TCRdb keeps only in-frame clonotypes and omits some of them. The table includes 1,100,000 or so clones, around 82% detected once. Sequencing was done on a sample of memory CD4+ T cells from PBMCs. The receptors come from a man between 18 and 35 years old in good health. Some clones in this sample may be carry-over from other donors' samples. Each CDR3 is given with its conserved first and last residue. The order of the fields is J gene, D gene, V gene, clone size, CDR3 protein, CDR3 DNA. D genes are given only for firm matches. The listing skips clone size in some rows; elsewhere it reads once, few, many or a size class.

>TRBJ2-2|.|TRBV6-4|.
CASSPGVTGELFF
TGTGCCAGCAGTCCCGGGGTCACCGGGGAGCTGTTTTTT
>TRBJ1-1|.|TRBV28|.
CASSQNGIRRAFF
TGTGCCAGCAGCCAAAACGGGATTCGGCGGGCTTTCTTT
>TRBJ2-1|.|TRBV5-4|once
CASSLGLGDDEQFF
TGTGCCAGCAGCTTGGGACTCGGCGATGATGAGCAGTTCTTC
>TRBJ1-1|.|TRBV5-4|.
CASSFPPGQAFF
TGTGCCAGCAGCTTCCCCCCAGGGCAAGCTTTCTTT
>TRBJ2-5|.|TRBV11-2|.
CASSLDHGEGRETQYF
TGTGCCAGCAGCTTAGACCATGGAGAGGGGAGAGAGACCCAGTACTTC
>TRBJ1-1|.|TRBV7-3|.
CASSLTWGTEAFF
TGTGCCAGCAGCTTAACGTGGGGCACTGAAGCTTTCTTT
>TRBJ2-7|.|TRBV13|.
CASSRPPTLGSSYEQYF
TGTGCCAGCAGCCGACCGCCAACCCTCGGGAGCTCCTACGAGCAGTACTTC
>TRBJ1-2|TRBD1|TRBV7-2|.
CASSLRGGQSHGYTF
TGTGCCAGCAGCCTACGCGGGGGACAGAGCCATGGCTACACCTTC
>TRBJ2-5|TRBD2|TRBV19|.
CASSISSSGRSHF
TGTGCCAGTAGTATAAGTTCATCCGGGAGGTCCCACTTC
>TRBJ1-1|.|TRBV29-1|few
CSAERVTNTEAFF
TGCAGCGCCGAGAGAGTTACCAACACTGAAGCTTTCTTT
>TRBJ1-5|.|TRBV6-6|.
CASSYSTQVSNQPQHF
TGTGCCAGCAGTTACTCTACCCAGGTTTCGAATCAGCCCCAGCATTTT
>TRBJ1-2|TRBD1|TRBV5-1|.
CASSQIQGQGFYGYTF
TGCGCCAGCAGCCAAATACAGGGACAGGGGTTCTATGGCTACACCTTC
>TRBJ1-1|.|TRBV9|few
CASSLRGDSEGYTEAFF
TGTGCCAGCAGCCTTCGCGGCGATTCGGAAGGGTACACTGAAGCTTTCTTT
>TRBJ2-1|.|TRBV7-9|.
CASSLSHDGKQFF
TGTGCCAGCAGTCTTTCACACGACGGGAAGCAGTTCTTC
>TRBJ2-1|TRBD2|TRBV18|.
CASSPSGQFYNEQFF
TGTGCCAGCTCCCCTAGCGGGCAGTTTTACAATGAGCAGTTCTTC
>TRBJ2-3|TRBD1|TRBV2|.
CASDRASTDTQYF
TGTGCCAGCGACAGGGCTAGCACAGATACGCAGTATTTT
>TRBJ1-2|.|TRBV4-2|.
CASSRPLGGLYGYTF
TGTGCCAGCAGCAGACCTCTAGGGGGTCTCTATGGCTACACCTTC
>TRBJ2-4|.|TRBV18|many
CASSPGRGNTNIQYF
TGTGCCAGCTCACCGGGTCGGGGGAACACAAACATTCAGTACTTC
>TRBJ1-2|.|TRBV7-3|.
CASSSRGAEDGYTF
TGTGCCAGTTCGAGCCGGGGGGCAGAGGATGGCTACACCTTC
>TRBJ2-1|.|TRBV7-2|.
CASSFQRSSYNEQFF
TGTGCCAGCAGCTTTCAGCGGAGCTCCTACAATGAGCAGTTCTTC
>TRBJ2-7|.|TRBV6-6|once
CASSSSGTLLYEQYF
TGTGCCAGCAGTTCCTCCGGGACCCTTCTCTACGAGCAGTACTTC
>TRBJ1-1|.|TRBV7-3|many
CASSSMAGTEAFF
TGTGCCAGCAGCTCCATGGCGGGGACGGAAGCTTTCTTT
>TRBJ2-3|TRBD2|TRBV7-6|.
CASSLARHGTSGSGDTQYF
TGTGCCAGCAGCTTAGCTCGCCACGGGACTAGCGGGAGTGGAGATACGCAGTATTTT
>TRBJ2-7|TRBD1|TRBV5-1|.
CASSLGVGGKYEQYF
TGCGCCAGCAGCTTGGGAGTAGGGGGCAAGTACGAGCAGTACTTC
>TRBJ2-1|TRBD1|TRBV28|.
CASTIDRGWNEQFF
TGTGCCAGCACCATAGACAGGGGTTGGAATGAGCAGTTCTTC
>TRBJ2-7|.|TRBV7-5|.
CASSPVSYEQYF
TGTGCCAGCAGTCCAGTCTCCTACGAGCAGTACTTC
>TRBJ1-1|.|TRBV6-1|.
CASSENWGQITEAFF
TGTGCCAGCAGTGAAAATTGGGGCCAGATCACTGAAGCTTTCTTT
>TRBJ2-3|.|TRBV14|.
CASSRRPEDTQYF
TGTGCCAGCAGCCGCCGCCCCGAGGATACGCAGTATTTT
>TRBJ2-3|.|TRBV7-2|few
CASSPGGTQYF
TGTGCCAGCAGCCCCGGGGGTACGCAGTATTTT
>TRBJ2-7|TRBD2|TRBV2|many
CASSGLSGSSYEQYF
TGTGCCAGCAGTGGACTAAGCGGGAGCTCCTACGAGCAGTACTTC
>TRBJ2-1|TRBD2|TRBV10-3|.
CAIRSGTSNEQFF
TGTGCCATCAGGTCCGGGACTAGCAATGAGCAGTTCTTC